The subject of this entry is one TCR beta chain. As yet, its antigen is unknown. The data were taken from a study of CD8+ T cells in alopecia areata. General study points: Lesional scalp exceeded normal scalp in clonality, especially in alopecia totalis/universalis.

A FACSAria was used to sort CD4+ and CD8+ T cells. These cells came from PBMCs. It was cDNA, reverse transcribed from extracted RNA, that served as the sequencing template. Profiling relied on immunoSEQ multiplex PCR, and the TCRdb table lists in-frame clones only, not all of them. The top ten clones hold around 34% of a sample with under 150,000 clones, more than 55% of them seen once. Material: CD8+ T cells sorted from blood. The origin of this receptor is a human donor in good health.

As DNA, the CDR3 is TGTGCCAGCAGACAGGGGGAGGCCTACGAGCAGTACTTC. Protein: CASRQGEAYEQYF. J is TRBJ2-7 and V is TRBV19; 9 nucleotides align to TRBD1. The V gene's germline CDR1 is LNHDA and CDR2 SQIVND (reference sequence). The CDR3 runs to 13 residues. J lost 2 bases, V lost 9 bases, and 5 bases had no gene match.